The 27 T cell receptor beta chains below come from one sample, sequenced in a study of T cell repertoires in cytomegalovirus infection. TCRdb reprocessed the reads with MiXCR, giving one entry per CDR3 protein. The top ten clones hold around 13% of a sample with around 770,000 distinct CDR3 sequences, 29% of them seen once. No cognate antigen is known for these TCRs. The material was cultured CD8+ T cells from PBMCs, obtained from culture after CMV antigen stimulation. The source is a human donor in good health (CMV status not recorded). Some clones in this sample may be carry-over from other donors' samples.

The chain joins TRBV12-3 or TRBV12-4 to TRBJ1-5, with TRBD1 matching 9 bases. Trimming cost V 4 bases and J 9 bases; bases outside gene matches: 7. The CDR3 totals 14 residues. The DNA for the CDR3 is TGTGCCAGCAGTTCGACAGGGGGAAAGCGGCCCCAGCATTTT. Its protein product is CASSSTGGKRPQHF.

This clonotype is a singleton in its sample. This may be a read error, as it is one base from a much larger clone. The gene calls are TRBV10-3 and TRBJ1-6; no firm D call. Germline CDR1 ENHRY, CDR2 SYGVKD. This CDR3 is 14 amino acids long. Here the CDR3 reads CANSVWESGSPLHF. As DNA, the CDR3 is TGTGCCAACAGTGTGTGGGAATCTGGGTCACCCCTCCACTTT.

This clonotype was found a few times. The chain couples TRBV7-6 to TRBJ1-4; no firm D call. Per germline, CDR1 SGHVS and CDR2 FNYEAQ. The CDR3 is made up of 15 amino acids. Deletions cut 5 bases from V and 4 bases from J, with 14 bases between. The CDR3 spells CASSHVGGINEKLFF. The CDR3 DNA is TGTGCCAGCAGCCACGTGGGAGGGATTAATGAAAAACTGTTTTTT.

This clonotype has more than one count but fewer than ten. The V and J genes are TRBV15 and TRBJ2-7, with D possibly TRBD1 on 6 matching bases. Germline CDR1 reads LNHNV; CDR2 reads YYDKDF (reference sequence). This CDR3 spans 14 amino acids. The V and J ends lost 1 base and 4 bases respectively, with 11 bases between them. The chain's CDR3 is CATSRARGGYEQYF. CDR3 DNA sequence: TGTGCCACCAGCAGAGCCAGGGGTGGTTACGAGCAGTACTTC.

The chain combines TRBV6-5 with TRBJ2-7; 8 bases align to TRBD1. V was pared by 7 bases and J by 6 bases, with 5 bases of the junction left unmatched. The CDR3 runs to 12 residues. In germline, CDR1 is MNHEY, CDR2 SVGAGI. CDR3 sequence: CASTDRGGEQYF. CDR3 nucleotides: TGTGCCAGCACCGACAGGGGAGGCGAGCAGTACTTC.

This rearrangement joins TRBV9 to TRBJ2-3, with D possibly matching TRBD2 (6 bases). Germline lookup yields CDR1 SGDLS and CDR2 YYNGEE. The CDR3 totals 15 residues. V lost 3 bases to trimming and J lost 2 bases, with 13 bases between them. CDR3 amino acids: CASSADGLITDTQYF. In DNA, the CDR3 is TGTGCCAGCAGCGCTGACGGACTAATCACAGATACGCAGTATTTT.

This clonotype was picked up a small number of times. V usage is TRBV10-2 and J usage is TRBJ1-3; 9 nucleotides align to TRBD1. The CDR3 sequence is 18 residues long. Germline CDR1 WSHSY, CDR2 SAAADI. The V gene end was trimmed by 6 bases and the J gene end by 0 bases; junction bases not matched to a gene: 12. As DNA, the CDR3 is TGCGCCAGCAGAGGGGGATGGGACAGGGACCTCTCTGGAAACACCATATATTTT. This encodes CASRGGWDRDLSGNTIYF.

This clonotype was observed once. The chain uses TRBV7-6 and TRBJ1-2, with a weak D call TRBD1 (6 bases). This CDR3 is 16 amino acids long. V shed 1 base and J shed 9 bases, with 21 bases lying between them. Germline CDR1 is SGHVS and CDR2 is FNYEAQ. As DNA, the CDR3 is TGTGCCAGCAGCTTAGAGGGGGACAATCCTAAGAGGAGCTACACCTTC. Protein product: CASSLEGDNPKRSYTF.

J is TRBJ2-3 and V is TRBV5-4; the match to TRBD2 covers 7 bases. The CDR3 covers 15 residues. Germline V CDR1 and CDR2: SGHNT, YYREEE (reference sequence). V lost 1 base and J lost 2; bases outside the gene matches: 4. CDR3 residues: CASSLKRELTDTQYF. DNA for the CDR3: TGTGCCAGCAGCTTGAAGCGGGAACTCACAGATACGCAGTATTTT.

In this sample, this clonotype turned up a few times. The V gene is TRBV7-8, the J gene TRBJ2-1; D is undetermined. Germline CDR1 and CDR2: SGHVS and FQNEAQ. The V gene lost 1 base and the J gene lost 8 bases, with 6 bases spanning the gap. The CDR3 sequence is 12 residues long. CDR3 nucleotide sequence: TGTGCCAGCAGCTTAGAAAGACATGAGCAGTTCTTC. Protein: CASSLERHEQFF.

This clonotype was observed a handful of times. This chain connects TRBV7-6 to TRBJ2-7; D remains ambiguous. The ends were cut back, 1 base at V and 2 bases at J, with 12 bases in the middle. CDR1 is SGHVS and CDR2 is FNYEAQ in the germline V gene. This CDR3 region has 15 residues. CDR3 residues: CASSLEQQSTYEQYF. For the CDR3, the DNA is TGTGCCAGCAGCTTAGAACAGCAATCAACCTACGAGCAGTACTTC.

The chain has TRBV2 and TRBJ2-3; unclear D gene. V was trimmed by 0 bases and J by 5 bases, leaving 9 bases between them. This CDR3 comprises 14 residues. The germline gives CDR1 SNHLY, CDR2 FYNNEI. The CDR3 reads CASSEALLRDTQYF. The CDR3 DNA sequence: TGTGCCAGCAGTGAAGCCCTACTAAGAGATACGCAGTATTTT.

The chain recombines TRBV20-1 with TRBJ2-5, with 9 bases that match TRBD2. CDR1 DFQATT and CDR2 SNEGSKA come from the germline V gene (reference sequence). The V and J ends lost 2 bases and 4 bases, in that order; junction bases with no gene match: 8. This CDR3 comprises 15 residues. Here the CDR3 reads CSARKWLAGRETQYF. The DNA of the CDR3 is TGCAGTGCTAGAAAATGGCTAGCGGGGCGAGAGACCCAGTACTTC.

This clonotype was seen ten or more times. The rearrangement links TRBV6-1 to TRBJ1-1; D remains ambiguous. The length of the CDR3 is 13 residues. CDR1 is MNHNS, CDR2 SASEGT, per germline. Trimming removed 6 bases at V and 4 bases at J, with 12 bases between. The DNA for the CDR3 is TGTGCCAGCAGGCGGGGAGGCGGCACTGAAGCTTTCTTT. Translation: CASRRGGGTEAFF.

This clonotype qualifies as medium-sized (0.01 to 0.1%). The rearrangement uses TRBV7-6 and TRBJ1-1, with D uncertain. This CDR3 has 14 residues. Germline CDR1 is SGHVS and CDR2 is FNYEAQ. V dropped 0 bases and J dropped 4 bases, with 9 bases sitting between them. The CDR3 loop is CASSLALAGTEAFF. CDR3 sequence (DNA): TGTGCCAGCAGCTTAGCTCTGGCGGGCACTGAAGCTTTCTTT.

The rearrangement uses TRBV5-6 and TRBJ2-2; unclear D gene. The V and J ends lost 0 bases and 7 bases respectively, with 13 bases between them. This CDR3 has 15 amino acids. Per the germline V gene, CDR1 is SGHDT and CDR2 is YYEEEE. The CDR3 reads CASSLDTVGGGELFF. CDR3 coding DNA: TGTGCCAGCAGCTTGGACACCGTAGGTGGCGGGGAGCTGTTTTTT.

This clonotype was observed once. The chain uses TRBV19 and TRBJ2-5; TRBD1 matches at 7 bases. With V trimmed by 5 bases and J by 1 base, 7 bases remained unmatched. This CDR3 is built from 15 residues. Germline V gives CDR1 LNHDA, CDR2 SQIVND (reference sequence). Written as DNA, the CDR3 is TGTGCCAGTAGTGGGACGGGACAGCCCCAAGAGACCCAGTACTTC. Protein sequence: CASSGTGQPQETQYF.

Here the CDR3 DNA reads TGCGCCAGCAGCTCCCTGGATGACCAAGAGACCCAGTACTTC. Encoded protein: CASSSLDDQETQYF. V and J are TRBV5-1 and TRBJ2-5, with unresolved D. V was trimmed by 3 bases and J by 0 bases, leaving 9 bases between them. The CDR3 totals 14 residues. Germline V gene data show CDR1 as SGHRS and CDR2 as YFSETQ.

This clonotype was observed many times. The V and J genes are TRBV7-2 and TRBJ2-5, with D uncertain. Germline V CDR1 and CDR2: SGHTA, FQGNSA. The V end was cut by 1 base, the J end by 5 bases, with 5 bases between. The CDR3 sequence is 12 residues long. CDR3: CASSLDIETQYF. The CDR3 DNA follows: TGTGCCAGCAGCTTAGATATCGAGACCCAGTACTTC. Based on the CDR3 plus reference TRBV7-2 and TRBJ2-5, the full variable domain is GAGVSQSPSNKVTEKGKDVELRCDPISGHTALYWYRQSLGQGLEFLIYFQGNSAPDKSGLPSDRFSAERTGGSVSTLTIQRTQQEDSAVYLCASSLDIETQYFGPGTRLLVL.

The V gene is TRBV24-1, the J gene TRBJ1-5; 7 nucleotides match TRBD1. This CDR3 is 14 amino acids long. With V trimmed by 9 bases and J by 3 bases, 7 bases remained unmatched. Per the germline V gene, CDR1 is KGHDR and CDR2 is SFDVKD. CDR3 region: CATGEGADNQPQHF. DNA of the CDR3: TGTGCCACCGGGGAGGGGGCGGACAATCAGCCCCAGCATTTT.

The V call is TRBV24-1, the J call TRBJ1-3, with D unclear. Trimming pared 4 bases from V and 2 bases from J, leaving 14 bases between. The germline CDR1 and CDR2 sequences are KGHDR and SFDVKD. The CDR3 contains 16 residues. The CDR3 spells CATSDSDRLTGNTIYF. DNA for the CDR3: TGTGCCACCAGTGACTCTGACCGACTGACTGGAAACACCATATATTTT.

The chain recombines TRBV4-2 with TRBJ1-1, with D unresolved. The CDR3 has 13 residues. Germline V gene sequence: CDR1 LGHNA, CDR2 YNFKEQ. The V end was cut by 3 bases, the J end by 4 bases, with 9 bases between. The chain's CDR3 is CASSQDPGTEAFF. CDR3 sequence (DNA): TGTGCCAGCAGCCAGGACCCCGGCACTGAAGCTTTCTTT.

This clonotype was counted a few times. This chain joins TRBV5-4 and TRBJ1-3, with no clear D. The CDR3 has 12 residues. The V and J ends lost 4 bases and 0 bases respectively, with 2 bases between them. The V gene's germline CDR1 is SGHNT and CDR2 YYREEE (reference sequence). The CDR3 DNA is TGTGCCAGCAGCACCTCTGGAAACACCATATATTTT. It specifies CASSTSGNTIYF.

This sequence joins TRBV2 and TRBJ2-1; no clear D. CDR1 and CDR2 (germline): SNHLY, FYNNEI. The length of the CDR3 is 15 residues. V lost 5 bases and J lost 5, with 16 bases in between. CDR3 in amino acids: CASSFAGVFDNEQFF. The CDR3 region has the DNA TGTGCCAGCAGTTTTGCCGGAGTTTTTGACAATGAGCAGTTCTTC.

The chain uses TRBV25-1 and TRBJ1-2; no reliable D call. Germline CDR1 reads MGHDK; CDR2 reads SYGVNS. The ends were cut back, 1 base at V and 4 bases at J, with 16 bases in the middle. This CDR3 has 16 residues. CDR3 protein: CASSEWTADFRYGYTF. The CDR3, as DNA: TGTGCCAGCAGTGAATGGACCGCAGATTTTCGCTATGGCTACACCTTC.

The chain links TRBV5-6 to TRBJ2-7; D possibly corresponds to TRBD2 (5 bases). This CDR3 contains 12 residues. Germline lookup yields CDR1 SGHDT and CDR2 YYEEEE. Trimming stripped 4 bases from V and 6 bases from J, with 11 bases between. The DNA of the CDR3 is TGTGCCAGCAGCCCACGGGGTTCCGAGCAGTACGTC. This translates into CASSPRGSEQYV.

The chain links TRBV6-1 to TRBJ1-1, with D perhaps TRBD1 (5 bases). CDR3 length equals 14 residues. Trimming pared 4 bases from V and 1 base from J, leaving 10 bases between. Germline V gene data show CDR1 as MNHNS and CDR2 as SASEGT. The CDR3 loop reads CASSGSRGNTEAFF. The CDR3 bases are TGTGCCAGCAGTGGTAGTAGGGGGAACACTGAAGCTTTCTTT.